Following are 29 T cell receptor beta chains from one sample sequenced in a study of blood T cell repertoires in COVID-19. Some clones are missing from TCRdb's copy, which holds only in-frame ones; the method was immunoSEQ multiplex PCR. The sample consists of a few hundred thousand clones, 89% of them appearing once. The sample taken for sequencing was peripheral blood. The receptor set was obtained from a man between 35 and 55 years old with acute or convalescent COVID-19.

V gene TRBV18 combines with J gene TRBJ2-7; TRBD2 agrees at 7 bases. From germline, CDR1 is KGHSH and CDR2 LQKENI. The CDR3 is 14 amino acids. V shed 3 bases and J 2 bases; nucleotides not matched to a gene: 4. The CDR3 nucleotides read TGTGCCAGCTCACCGCCAGCGGGGCCCTACGAGCAGTACTTC. Encoded protein: CASSPPAGPYEQYF.

The V call is TRBV28, the J call TRBJ2-7; TRBD1 matches 12 bases. The germline gives CDR1 MDHEN, CDR2 SYDVKM. CDR3 length: 15 amino acids. V shed 1 base and J 7 bases; nucleotides not matched to a gene: 5. This CDR3 reads CASSLFWGQGAEQYF. In DNA, the CDR3 is TGTGCCAGCAGTTTATTCTGGGGACAGGGGGCAGAGCAGTACTTC.

This chain uses TRBV2 with TRBJ1-2, with 9 bases that match TRBD1. Germline lookup yields CDR1 SNHLY and CDR2 FYNNEI. The V segment lost 3 bases and the J segment 0 bases; nucleotides outside the gene matches: 20. The CDR3 covers 21 residues. Here the CDR3 reads CASSDSSGTGNDWRTNYGYTF. The CDR3 DNA reads TGTGCCAGCAGTGACAGTTCCGGGACAGGGAATGACTGGAGAACTAACTATGGCTACACCTTC.

V usage is TRBV27 and J usage is TRBJ2-5; 8 nucleotides align to TRBD2. Unmatched junction bases numbered 6, after V lost 4 bases and J lost 5 bases. Germline V gene data show CDR1 as MNHEY and CDR2 as SMNVEV (reference sequence). This CDR3 is built from 14 residues. CDR3 amino acids: CASSSGREVETQYF. The CDR3 DNA sequence: TGTGCCAGCAGTTCAGGGCGGGAGGTTGAGACCCAGTACTTC.

V usage is TRBV28 and J usage is TRBJ1-2; 10 bases are shared with TRBD1. CDR1 MDHEN and CDR2 SYDVKM come from the germline V gene. The V and J ends lost 6 bases and 6 bases, in that order; junction bases with no gene match: 4. The CDR3 has 13 amino acids. The CDR3 coding sequence is TGTGCCAGCAGGACCGGGACAGGGGATGGCTACACCTTC. It is translated as CASRTGTGDGYTF.

The chain joins TRBV30 to TRBJ1-3; TRBD1 is a possible D gene (6 bases). The ends were cut back, 3 bases at V and 8 bases at J, with 11 bases in the middle. Germline values: CDR1 GTSNPN, CDR2 SVGIG (reference sequence). The CDR3 spans 12 residues. CDR3 bases: TGTGCCTGGAGGTCACAGGGTTACACCATATATTTT. Protein product: CAWRSQGYTIYF.

V is TRBV27 and J is TRBJ1-1, with no clear D. The CDR3 sequence is 15 residues long. The ends were cut back, 6 bases at V and 0 bases at J, with 14 bases in the middle. Per germline, CDR1 MNHEY and CDR2 SMNVEV (reference sequence). CDR3 region: CASRILYGMNTEAFF. The CDR3 nucleotides are TGTGCCAGCAGAATTCTGTACGGTATGAACACTGAAGCTTTCTTT.

The rearrangement uses TRBV2 and TRBJ1-2, with a tentative D call TRBD1 (5 bases). V was trimmed by 2 bases and J by 0 bases, leaving 10 bases between them. Per germline, CDR1 SNHLY and CDR2 FYNNEI. There are 15 residues in the CDR3. CDR3 amino acids: CASSERQLANYGYTF. CDR3 coding DNA: TGTGCCAGCAGTGAAAGACAGCTAGCTAACTATGGCTACACCTTC.

The chain has TRBV5-6 and TRBJ2-1; D unclear. Trimming left V 4 bases short and J 3 bases short, with 2 bases between. The CDR3 is 11 residues long. Germline CDR1 reads SGHDT; CDR2 reads YYEEEE. The CDR3 protein is CASSHYNEQFF. The CDR3 nucleotides read TGTGCCAGCAGCCACTACAATGAGCAGTTCTTC.

The rearrangement joins TRBV5-1 to TRBJ2-1; 9 nucleotides line up with TRBD2. Trimming at V came to 4 bases and at J to 7 bases, leaving 9 bases not matched to a gene. Looked up from germline, CDR1 is SGHRS and CDR2 is YFSETQ. The length of the CDR3 is 15 residues. CDR3 nucleotides: TGCGCCAGCAGCCCGTTAGCGGGAGTGGGTAATGAGCAGTTCTTC. Protein: CASSPLAGVGNEQFF.

The chain joins TRBV5-1 to TRBJ1-2; TRBD1 matches 7 bases. The CDR3 runs 13 residues. After removal of 4 bases from V and 5 bases from J, the junction contained 5 bases not matched to a gene. Per germline, CDR1 SGHRS and CDR2 YFSETQ. CDR3 sequence: CASSIGQEYGYTF. CDR3 sequence (DNA): TGCGCCAGCAGCATCGGACAGGAATATGGCTACACCTTC. The full variable domain, in which reference TRBV5-1 and TRBJ1-2 provide the parts outside the CDR3, is KAGVTQTPRYLIKTRGQQVTLSCSPISGHRSVSWYQQTPGQGLQFLFEYFSETQRNKGNFPGRFSGRQFSNSRSEMNVSTLELGDSALYLCASSIGQEYGYTFGSGTRLTVV.

The gene calls are TRBV6-5 and TRBJ2-7; D gene unclear. Germline V lookup: CDR1 MNHEY, CDR2 SVGAGI. CDR3 length: 15 residues. V gave up 0 bases and J gave up 2 bases, with 11 bases separating them. CDR3 coding DNA: TGTGCCAGCAGTTACTCGCACCCTGAGACCTACGAGCAGTACTTC. Translation: CASSYSHPETYEQYF.

The chain employs TRBV3-1 (or the pseudogene TRBV3-2) and TRBJ1-1; D might be TRBD1 (6 bases). Trimming left V 1 base short and J 10 bases short, with 10 bases between. There are 12 residues in the CDR3. CDR1 is LGHDT, CDR2 YNNKEL, per germline (reference sequence). CDR3 nucleotides: TGTGCCAGCAGCCAAGCCGGGGGGGCAGCTTTCTTT. This sequence encodes CASSQAGGAAFF.

CDR3 residues: CASSLKRVYEKLFF. CDR3 coding DNA: TGTGCCAGCAGTTTAAAACGGGTATATGAAAAACTGTTTTTT. This sequence joins TRBV28 and TRBJ1-4; D is uncertain. Germline CDR1 reads MDHEN; CDR2 reads SYDVKM. The CDR3 length is 14 residues. With 2 bases removed from V and 6 bases from J, the gap between germline ends came to 10 bases.

The chain joins TRBV7-9 to TRBJ1-1; D unresolved. V lost 2 bases, J lost 1 base, and 8 bases lay in between. Germline-derived CDR1 and CDR2 are SEHNR and FQNEAQ (reference sequence). The CDR3 covers 14 residues. CDR3 residues: CASSLPAGNTEAFF. In DNA, the CDR3 is TGTGCCAGCAGCTTACCGGCAGGGAACACTGAAGCTTTCTTT.

The chain joins TRBV18 to TRBJ1-2; D is perhaps TRBD1 (6 bases). Looked up from germline, CDR1 is KGHSH and CDR2 is LQKENI. The CDR3 sequence is 16 residues long. V was clipped by 5 bases and J by 4 bases, with 20 bases between them. DNA for the CDR3: TGTGCCAGCTCAGAGCGGGACACCAGGAACCCCTATGGCTACACCTTC. Translated, it gives CASSERDTRNPYGYTF.

The chain uses TRBV4-3 and TRBJ1-2; D may be TRBD1 (5 bases). V was cut by 4 bases and J by 7 bases, with 10 bases left in between. The CDR3 runs to 12 residues. CDR1 and CDR2 from the germline V gene are LGHNA and YSLEER. In nucleotides, the CDR3 is TGCGCCAGCAGCCCCGGCGGGGGTGGCTACACCTTC. Protein sequence: CASSPGGGGYTF.

This clone showed up just once. The J gene is TRBJ1-1, the V gene TRBV28; D may be TRBD1 (6 bases). V gave up 5 bases and J gave up 8 bases, with 18 bases separating them. Germline lookup yields CDR1 MDHEN and CDR2 SYDVKM. This CDR3 has 14 residues. The CDR3 loop reads CASSPTGTPVEAFF. The CDR3 bases are TGTGCCAGCAGTCCCACCGGGACACCTGTCGAAGCTTTCTTT.

V is TRBV4-1 and J is TRBJ1-2, with TRBD1 identical over 8 bases. Germline V gene lookup returns CDR1 MGHRA and CDR2 YSYEKL. The CDR3 has 15 amino acids. J gave up 4 bases and V 0 bases, and 4 bases lay outside the gene matches. CDR3 loop: CASSQDRGRTYGYTF. CDR3 coding DNA: TGCGCCAGCAGCCAAGACAGGGGGCGCACCTATGGCTACACCTTC.

J is TRBJ2-7 and V is TRBV24-1; the match to TRBD2 covers 9 bases. The CDR3 has 18 amino acids. CDR1 is KGHDR and CDR2 is SFDVKD in the germline V gene. The J segment lost 3 bases and the V segment lost 11 bases, leaving 22 bases of the junction unmatched. This CDR3 reads CAINSLWWAGGPNYEQYF. CDR3 DNA: TGTGCCATCAACTCTCTTTGGTGGGCGGGAGGGCCTAACTACGAGCAGTACTTC.

This clone was observed a single time. The chain recombines TRBV3-1 (or the pseudogene TRBV3-2) with TRBJ2-3, with no clear D. V lost 0 bases to trimming and J lost 8 bases, with 18 bases between them. Germline V CDR1 and CDR2: LGHDT, YNNKEL (reference sequence). This CDR3 spans 16 amino acids. The CDR3 protein is CASSQEFSEVFITQYF. CDR3 nucleotides: TGTGCCAGCAGCCAAGAATTCAGCGAGGTATTTATTACGCAGTATTTT.

This clone occurred a few times. V is TRBV30 and J is TRBJ1-5; a possible D gene is TRBD1 (5 bases). Trimming stripped 2 bases from V and 0 bases from J, with 8 bases between. Germline V gives CDR1 GTSNPN, CDR2 SVGIG (reference sequence). CDR3 length equals 14 residues. In nucleotides, the CDR3 is TGTGCCTGGAGTTTAGGGGTTAGCAATCAGCCCCAGCATTTT. This encodes CAWSLGVSNQPQHF.

The V call is TRBV29-1, the J call TRBJ2-1; 8 bases agree with TRBD1. CDR3 length: 12 residues. The trim removed 6 bases at V and 6 bases at J, leaving 4 bases unmatched. The germline CDR1 and CDR2 sequences are SQVTM and ANQGSEA. CDR3 protein: CSVVTGGNEQFF. Written as DNA, the CDR3 is TGCAGCGTGGTAACAGGGGGCAATGAGCAGTTCTTC.

This chain connects TRBV7-2 to TRBJ1-2; D is possibly TRBD1 (6 bases). This CDR3 has 16 amino acids. Germline lookup yields CDR1 SGHTA and CDR2 FQGNSA. V gave up 5 bases and J gave up 2 bases, with 18 bases separating them. The CDR3 sequence is CASSRVIRTANYGYTF. Here the CDR3 DNA reads TGTGCCAGCAGCCGCGTTATTCGGACAGCAAACTATGGCTACACCTTC.

This CDR3 is CASTRRASTDTQYF. The CDR3 nucleotides read TGTGCCAGCACCCGCAGGGCTAGCACAGATACGCAGTATTTT. This chain links TRBV6-5 with TRBJ2-3; perhaps TRBD1 as D (5 bases). This CDR3 comprises 14 residues. V was trimmed by 7 bases and J by 0 bases, leaving 11 bases between them. Germline CDR1 and CDR2: MNHEY and SVGAGI.

This clone was observed once. This chain links TRBV5-5 with TRBJ1-2, with TRBD1 matching 8 bases. J lost 4 bases, V lost 7 bases, and 15 bases had no gene match. The CDR3 totals 16 residues. Germline CDR1 is SGHKS and CDR2 is YYEKEE (reference sequence). The DNA for the CDR3 is TGTGCCAGCTCAGCTTCCGTTTATGGACAGGGCTATGGCTACACCTTC. Translating it yields CASSASVYGQGYGYTF.

The chain combines TRBV5-1 with TRBJ1-5; D is perhaps TRBD1 (5 bases). Trimming pared 4 bases from V and 5 bases from J, leaving 13 bases between. In germline, CDR1 is SGHRS, CDR2 YFSETQ. The CDR3 is 14 amino acids. CDR3 bases: TGCGCCAGCAGCCTCCGGGGGGGTGATCAGCCCCAGCATTTT. It codes for CASSLRGGDQPQHF.

The chain has TRBV18 and TRBJ1-4; no reliable D call. Germline CDR1 KGHSH, CDR2 LQKENI. Trimming removed 3 bases at V and 0 bases at J, with 5 bases between. This CDR3 region has 14 residues. This CDR3 is CASSPSATNEKLFF. DNA of the CDR3: TGTGCCAGCTCACCGTCCGCAACTAATGAAAAACTGTTTTTT. Filled out from reference TRBV18 and TRBJ1-4, the complete variable domain reads NAGVMQNPRHLVRRRGQEARLRCSPMKGHSHVYWYRQLPEEGLKFMVYLQKENIIDESGMPKERFSAEFPKEGPSILRIQQVVRGDSAAYFCASSPSATNEKLFFGSGTQLSVL.

The chain combines TRBV27 with TRBJ2-7; 9 nucleotides align to TRBD1. Germline CDR1 reads MNHEY; CDR2 reads SMNVEV (reference sequence). The CDR3 length is 13 residues. The trim removed 5 bases at V and 5 bases at J, leaving 4 bases unmatched. The CDR3 loop reads CASSQWTGDEQYF. The DNA for the CDR3 is TGTGCCAGCAGTCAGTGGACAGGGGACGAGCAGTACTTC.